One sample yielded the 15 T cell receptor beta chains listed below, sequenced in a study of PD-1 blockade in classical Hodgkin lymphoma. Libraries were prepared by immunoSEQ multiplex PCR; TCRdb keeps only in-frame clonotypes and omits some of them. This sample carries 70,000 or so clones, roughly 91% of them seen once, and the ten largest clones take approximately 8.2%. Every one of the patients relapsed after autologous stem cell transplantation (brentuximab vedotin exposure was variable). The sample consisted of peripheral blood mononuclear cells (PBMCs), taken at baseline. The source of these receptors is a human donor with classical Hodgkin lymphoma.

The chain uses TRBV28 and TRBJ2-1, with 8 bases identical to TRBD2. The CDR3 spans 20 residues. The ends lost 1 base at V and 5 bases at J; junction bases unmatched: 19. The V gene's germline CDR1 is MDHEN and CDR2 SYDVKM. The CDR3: CASSLSASVWGIAGNNEQFF. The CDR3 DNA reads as TGTGCCAGCAGTTTATCCGCCTCTGTGTGGGGGATAGCGGGGAACAATGAGCAGTTCTTC.

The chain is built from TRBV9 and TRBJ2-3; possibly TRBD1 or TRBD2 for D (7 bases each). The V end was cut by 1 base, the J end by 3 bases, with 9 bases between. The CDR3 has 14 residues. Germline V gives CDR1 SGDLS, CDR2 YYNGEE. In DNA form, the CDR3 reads TGTGCCAGCAGCGTACAGGGGGGGACAGATACGCAGTATTTT. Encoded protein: CASSVQGGTDTQYF.

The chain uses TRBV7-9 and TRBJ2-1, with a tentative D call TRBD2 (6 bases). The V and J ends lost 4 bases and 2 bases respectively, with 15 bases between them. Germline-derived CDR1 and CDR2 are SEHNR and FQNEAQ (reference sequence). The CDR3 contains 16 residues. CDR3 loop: CASSSTGTSTYNEQFF. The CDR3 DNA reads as TGTGCCAGCAGCTCCACCGGGACTTCCACCTACAATGAGCAGTTCTTC.

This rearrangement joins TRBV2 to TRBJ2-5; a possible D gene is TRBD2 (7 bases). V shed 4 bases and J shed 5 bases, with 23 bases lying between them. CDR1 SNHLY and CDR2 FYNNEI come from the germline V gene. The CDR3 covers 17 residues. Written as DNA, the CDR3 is TGTGCCAGCAGTGGAAAGAGGGGGACCCCCGGGGGGGAGACCCAGTACTTC. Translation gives CASSGKRGTPGGETQYF.

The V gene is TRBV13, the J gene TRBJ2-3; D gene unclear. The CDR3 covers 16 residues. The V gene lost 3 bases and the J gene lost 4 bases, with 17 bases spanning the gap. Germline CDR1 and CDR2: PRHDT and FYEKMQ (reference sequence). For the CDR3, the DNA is TGTGCCAGCAGCTTTCTACGGCCGAGAGGTGCAGATACGCAGTATTTT. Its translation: CASSFLRPRGADTQYF.

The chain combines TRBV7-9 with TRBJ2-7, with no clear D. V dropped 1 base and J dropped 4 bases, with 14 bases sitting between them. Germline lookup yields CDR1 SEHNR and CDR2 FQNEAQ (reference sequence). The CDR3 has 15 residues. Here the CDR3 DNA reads TGTGCCAGCAGCTTAGTCTGGGCGGAGACATACGAGCAGTACTTC. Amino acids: CASSLVWAETYEQYF.

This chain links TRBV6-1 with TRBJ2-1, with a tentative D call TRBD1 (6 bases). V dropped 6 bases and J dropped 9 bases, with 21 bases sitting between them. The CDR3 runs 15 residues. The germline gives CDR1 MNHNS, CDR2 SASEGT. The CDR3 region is CASSRPGDMLSEQFF. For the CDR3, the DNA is TGTGCCAGCAGCCGTCCCGGGGACATGCTCAGTGAGCAGTTCTTC.

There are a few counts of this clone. Here the CDR3 reads CASSRGVDWNNEQFF. In DNA form, the CDR3 reads TGTGCCAGCAGTCGGGGGGTCGACTGGAACAATGAGCAGTTCTTC. This rearrangement joins TRBV6-5 to TRBJ2-1; 7 bases are shared with TRBD2. Germline CDR1 reads MNHEY; CDR2 reads SVGAGI. V shed 5 bases and J 5 bases; nucleotides not matched to a gene: 9. The CDR3 covers 15 residues.

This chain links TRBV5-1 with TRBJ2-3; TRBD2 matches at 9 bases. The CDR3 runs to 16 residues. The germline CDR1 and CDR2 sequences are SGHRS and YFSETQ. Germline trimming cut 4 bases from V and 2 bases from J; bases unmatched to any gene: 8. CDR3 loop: CASSMYSGGFTDTQYF. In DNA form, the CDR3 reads TGCGCCAGCAGCATGTATAGCGGGGGATTCACAGATACGCAGTATTTT.

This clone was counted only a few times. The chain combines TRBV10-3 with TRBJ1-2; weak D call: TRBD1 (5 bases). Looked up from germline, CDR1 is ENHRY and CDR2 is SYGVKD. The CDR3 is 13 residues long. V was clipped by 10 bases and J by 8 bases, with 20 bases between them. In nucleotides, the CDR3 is TGTGCCACCACCCCCGGGGCCCTTGGGGGCTACACCTTC. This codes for CATTPGALGGYTF.

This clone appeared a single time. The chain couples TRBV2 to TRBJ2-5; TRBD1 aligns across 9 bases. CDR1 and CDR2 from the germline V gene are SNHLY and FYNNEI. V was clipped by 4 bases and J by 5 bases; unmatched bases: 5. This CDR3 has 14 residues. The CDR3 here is CASSGGQGRETQYF. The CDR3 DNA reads TGTGCCAGCAGTGGGGGACAGGGCCGGGAGACCCAGTACTTC.

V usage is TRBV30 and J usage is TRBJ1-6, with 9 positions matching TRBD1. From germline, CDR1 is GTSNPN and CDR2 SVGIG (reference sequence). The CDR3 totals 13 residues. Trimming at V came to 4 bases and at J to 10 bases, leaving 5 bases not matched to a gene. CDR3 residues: CAWNRGPVSPLHF. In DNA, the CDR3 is TGTGCCTGGAACAGGGGGCCCGTGTCACCCCTCCACTTT.

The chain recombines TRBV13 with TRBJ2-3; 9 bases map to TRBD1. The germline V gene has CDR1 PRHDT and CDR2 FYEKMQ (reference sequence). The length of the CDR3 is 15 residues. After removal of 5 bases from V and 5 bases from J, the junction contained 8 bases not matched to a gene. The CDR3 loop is CASSPGQGYGDTQYF. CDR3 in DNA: TGTGCCAGCAGCCCCGGACAGGGGTATGGAGATACGCAGTATTTT.

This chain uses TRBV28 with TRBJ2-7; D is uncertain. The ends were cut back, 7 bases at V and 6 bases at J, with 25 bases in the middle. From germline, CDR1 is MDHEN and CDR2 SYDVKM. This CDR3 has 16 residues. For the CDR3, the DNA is TGTGCCAGCAATCGCAGAAATGTGGCCGACCAACTCGAGCAGTACTTC. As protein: CASNRRNVADQLEQYF.

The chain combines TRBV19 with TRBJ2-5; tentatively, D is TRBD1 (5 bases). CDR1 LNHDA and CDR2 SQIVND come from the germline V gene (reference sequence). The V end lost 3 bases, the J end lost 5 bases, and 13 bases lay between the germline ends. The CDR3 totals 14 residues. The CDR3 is CASSISQGWETQYF. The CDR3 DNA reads TGTGCCAGTAGTATCAGTCAGGGTTGGGAGACCCAGTACTTC.